These T cell receptor beta chains were read from a single sample in a study of cytomegalovirus exposure and HLA in healthy donors. This table comes from immunoSEQ multiplex PCR, and its TCRdb copy is limited to in-frame clones, with some not included. This sample contains over 100,000 clones. Sequencing was performed on PBMCs. The receptors shown here come from a man between 18 and 35 years old in good health and CMV-seronegative. Both conserved end residues are part of each CDR3. Each record gives: D gene, J gene, V gene, CDR3 DNA, CDR3 protein. The D gene is left open where the match is weak.

D gene: TRBD2; J gene: TRBJ2-7; V gene: TRBV6-5; CDR3 DNA: TGTGCCAGCAGAGATAGCGGGAGGACCTACGAGCAGTACTTC; CDR3 protein: CASRDSGRTYEQYF
D gene: .; J gene: TRBJ2-7; V gene: TRBV5-7; CDR3 DNA: TGTGCCAGCACGGGGGTCCGCTCCTACGAGCAGTACTTC; CDR3 protein: CASTGVRSYEQYF
D gene: .; J gene: TRBJ2-7; V gene: TRBV27; CDR3 DNA: TGTGCCAGCAGCTACTCCGCGGATTTGTCCTACGAGCAGTACTTC; CDR3 protein: CASSYSADLSYEQYF
D gene: TRBD2; J gene: TRBJ2-5; V gene: TRBV5-5; CDR3 DNA: TGTGCCAGCACACAAGGACTAGCGGTAGAGACCCAGTACTTC; CDR3 protein: CASTQGLAVETQYF
D gene: .; J gene: TRBJ2-1; V gene: TRBV20-1; CDR3 DNA: TGCAGTGCTAGAGCCGTCAATGAGCAGTTCTTC; CDR3 protein: CSARAVNEQFF
D gene: .; J gene: TRBJ2-3; V gene: TRBV6-1; CDR3 DNA: TGTGCCAGAGGAGCGGGTGGCTCAGATACGCAGTATTTT; CDR3 protein: CARGAGGSDTQYF
D gene: TRBD2; J gene: TRBJ2-1; V gene: TRBV5-4; CDR3 DNA: TGTGCCAGCCTAAGCTCTAGCGGAAGTAGGAATGAGCAGTTCTTC; CDR3 protein: CASLSSSGSRNEQFF
D gene: .; J gene: TRBJ2-7; V gene: TRBV27; CDR3 DNA: TGTGCCAGCAGTTTATCCAGGTTAAACGAGCAGTACTTC; CDR3 protein: CASSLSRLNEQYF
D gene: .; J gene: TRBJ1-5; V gene: TRBV28; CDR3 DNA: TGTGCCAGCAGTCCTAGCGGGGCTGGGAGCAATCAGCCCCAGCATTTT; CDR3 protein: CASSPSGAGSNQPQHF
D gene: TRBD1; J gene: TRBJ1-5; V gene: TRBV5-1; CDR3 DNA: TGCGCCAGCAGCCCCGACAGGGGAAATCAGCCCCAGCATTTT; CDR3 protein: CASSPDRGNQPQHF
D gene: .; J gene: TRBJ1-5; V gene: TRBV11-2; CDR3 DNA: TGTGCCAGCAGCTTAGGTACGACAGGATCTCAGCCCCAGCATTTT; CDR3 protein: CASSLGTTGSQPQHF
D gene: .; J gene: TRBJ2-2; V gene: TRBV7-2; CDR3 DNA: TGTGCCAGCAGCTTTGACAGCAACACCGGGGAGCTGTTTTTT; CDR3 protein: CASSFDSNTGELFF
D gene: .; J gene: TRBJ1-1; V gene: TRBV27; CDR3 DNA: TGTGCCAGCCGAACAGACCTTAACACTGAAGCTTTCTTT; CDR3 protein: CASRTDLNTEAFF
D gene: TRBD1; J gene: TRBJ2-7; V gene: TRBV11-2; CDR3 DNA: TGTGCCAGCAGCTTAGCAGGGGGCCGGGTCGGCGAGCAGTACTTC; CDR3 protein: CASSLAGGRVGEQYF